The next 2 T cell receptor beta chains were all read from a single sample in a study of PD-1 blockade in mismatch repair-deficient tumors. Clones were sequenced by immunoSEQ multiplex PCR, and TCRdb holds only the in-frame ones, with some missing. The repertoire holds about 79,000 clones, with around 80% as singletons. The sample was peripheral blood, taken 44 weeks after starting pembrolizumab. These TCRs come from an adult with mismatch repair-deficient cancer.

V and J are TRBV5-1 and TRBJ2-3; 9 nucleotides agree with TRBD1. CDR3 length: 13 amino acids. Germline V gene data show CDR1 as SGHRS and CDR2 as YFSETQ. The junction had 4 bases not matched to a gene; V was cut back by 6 bases and J by 5 bases. CDR3 protein: CASMGQGVDTQYF. CDR3 DNA sequence: TGCGCCAGCATGGGACAGGGAGTAGATACGCAGTATTTT.

A remark on this clone: The junction differs from germline at one of its ends, possibly a read error. The CDR3, as DNA: TGTGCCATCAGTGATAGGGGGCGGGGGTTTGACTTC. This encodes CAISDRGRGFDF. This chain uses TRBV10-3 with TRBJ2-4; either TRBD1 or TRBD2 may supply D (7 bases each). Germline V gives CDR1 ENHRY, CDR2 SYGVKD. The CDR3 has 12 amino acids.